The sequence of this T cell receptor (beta chain) was determined in a study of T cells in Graves' hyperthyroidism and ophthalmopathy. There are many counts of this clonotype. Amplification of TCR beta CDR3 regions used RNA as the template. TCR CDR3 underwent first-round RT-PCR with the HTBI primer set. TCRdb passed the multiplex PCR reads through MiXCR, listing each CDR3 protein once. The sample has some 180,000 distinct CDR3 sequences, around a sixth seen once; the top ten hold roughly 55%. Clinical symptoms, serum thyroxine, TRAb, thyroid ultrasound and orbital computed tomography informed diagnoses. J was trimmed by 5 bases and V by 9 bases; bases with no gene match: 8. The CDR3 has 13 amino acids. CDR1 and CDR2 (germline): KGHDR, SFDVKD.

The V call is TRBV24-1, the J call TRBJ2-5; TRBD2 agrees at 7 bases. The clonotype originates from a woman between 45 and 60 years old with Graves' hyperthyroidism. The specimen sequenced was blood. The DNA of the CDR3 is TGTGCCACCCGGGAGGCAGGCGGGGAGACCCAGTACTTC. Translated: CATREAGGETQYF.